This T cell receptor (beta chain) derives from a study of blood T cell repertoires in COVID-19. At the level of the study: The United States, Italy and Spain provided the acute and convalescent COVID-19 samples. PBMCs, B-cell-depleted T cells, or T cells were the source of the cDNA or gDNA that made up the material.

Germline V lookup: CDR1 LGHNT, CDR2 FRNRAP. The length of the CDR3 is 16 residues. With 6 bases removed from V and 0 bases from J, the gap between germline ends came to 12 bases. This clone appeared once. The authors' processing: The authors estimated nucleated cell counts from reference gene primer amplification. TCRdb keeps only in-frame clones here, not all; method: immunoSEQ multiplex PCR. V and J calls and clone size are copied from that table; D and trimming were computed from the DNA. The table records 150,000 or so clones, around 82% of them present only once. The chain joins TRBV12-5 to TRBJ1-6; tentatively, D is TRBD1 (6 bases). The sequenced sample consisted of peripheral blood. The sequence was collected from a man in his fifties or sixties who had recovered from COVID-19. The CDR3 sequence is CASGRDTSSYNSPLHF. The CDR3 DNA is TGTGCTAGTGGGAGGGACACGAGCTCCTATAATTCACCCCTCCACTTT.